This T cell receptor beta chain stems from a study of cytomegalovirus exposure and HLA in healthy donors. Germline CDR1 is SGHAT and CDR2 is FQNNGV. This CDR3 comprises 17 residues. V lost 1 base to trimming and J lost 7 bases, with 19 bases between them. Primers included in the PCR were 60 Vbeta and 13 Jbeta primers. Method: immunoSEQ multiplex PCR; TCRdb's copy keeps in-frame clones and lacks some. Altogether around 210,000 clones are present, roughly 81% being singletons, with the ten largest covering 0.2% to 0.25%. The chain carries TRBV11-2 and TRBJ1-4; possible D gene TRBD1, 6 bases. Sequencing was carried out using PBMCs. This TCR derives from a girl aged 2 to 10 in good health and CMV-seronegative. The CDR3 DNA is TGTGCCAGCAGCTTAGGCTCCGGTGCAGGGGTGGGTGAAAAACTGTTTTTT. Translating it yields CASSLGSGAGVGEKLFF.